This T cell receptor beta chain comes out of a study of blood T cell repertoires in COVID-19. The authors' processing: Counts of nucleated cells, estimated from reference gene primer amplification, were obtained. Produced via immunoSEQ multiplex PCR; TCRdb's table is partial and in-frame only. From that table come the V and J calls and clone size; the DNA was used to work out D and trimming. The sample includes some 270,000 clones, over 75% of them seen just once. The specimen sequenced was peripheral blood. The clonotype comes from a woman aged 70-85 years with acute or convalescent COVID-19.

CDR3 in DNA: TGTGCCAGCAGTGCTACAGATTACGAGCAGTACTTC. As protein: CASSATDYEQYF. V usage is TRBV2 and J usage is TRBJ2-7; D gene ambiguous. This CDR3 is 12 amino acids long. V was cut by 4 bases and J by 4 bases, with 8 bases left in between. CDR1 SNHLY and CDR2 FYNNEI come from the germline V gene.